The 4 T cell receptor beta chains below all came from one sample that was sequenced in a study of T-cell memory formation after mild COVID-19. TCRdb redid the calling of the 5' RACE reads with MiXCR, one entry per CDR3 protein. The data contain around 90,000 distinct CDR3 sequences, about an eighth of them singletons. Sequencing was performed on PBMCs or a T cell subset sorted from them (not recorded which). The receptors derive from an adult woman who had mild COVID-19 (a few samples of this study predate the infection). Cell type and time point are not known.

This clonotype has only a few counts. The chain joins TRBV7-6 to TRBJ2-6, with D possibly matching TRBD2 (5 bases). The germline CDR1 and CDR2 sequences are SGHVS and FNYEAQ. The V end lost 4 bases, the J end lost 3 bases, and 22 bases lay between the germline ends. The CDR3 is made up of 19 amino acids. CDR3 sequence (DNA): TGTGCCAGCAGCTCCCCTGATCCGTGGGCAGGAGGTGGGGCCAACGTCCTGACTTTC. Translating gives CASSSPDPWAGGGANVLTF. Full variable domain (remainder filled in from reference TRBV7-6 and TRBJ2-6): GAGVSQSPRYKVTKRGQDVALRCDPISGHVSLYWYRQALGQGPEFLTYFNYEAQQDKSGLPNDRFSAERPEGSISTLTIQRTEQRDSAMYRCASSSPDPWAGGGANVLTFGAGSRLTVL.

This clonotype was counted between two and nine times. The CDR3 nucleotides read TGTGCCAGCAGCTCCCATGACATCTCCTACGAGCAGTACTTC. Residues: CASSSHDISYEQYF. The chain recombines TRBV7-6 with TRBJ2-7, with D unresolved. Trimming took 4 bases from V and 0 from J, leaving 10 bases between them. Looked up from germline, CDR1 is SGHVS and CDR2 is FNYEAQ. The CDR3 covers 14 residues.

The chain carries TRBV6-2 or TRBV6-3 and TRBJ2-5, with unresolved D. CDR1 and CDR2 from the germline V gene are MNHEY and SVGEGT. The V and J ends lost 8 bases and 0 bases respectively, with 10 bases between them. The CDR3 runs 13 residues. As DNA, the CDR3 is TGTGCCAGCTGGGCGACATACCAAGAGACCCAGTACTTC. Translation gives CASWATYQETQYF.

This sequence joins TRBV6-6 and TRBJ2-2; the D is unclear. Germline V gene sequence: CDR1 MNHNY, CDR2 SVGAGI (reference sequence). This CDR3 has 12 amino acids. Trimming removed 6 bases from V and 6 bases from J, with 8 bases in between. CDR3 DNA sequence: TGTGCCAGCAGCCCCCGGCCCGGGGAGCTGTTTTTT. Translating gives CASSPRPGELFF.